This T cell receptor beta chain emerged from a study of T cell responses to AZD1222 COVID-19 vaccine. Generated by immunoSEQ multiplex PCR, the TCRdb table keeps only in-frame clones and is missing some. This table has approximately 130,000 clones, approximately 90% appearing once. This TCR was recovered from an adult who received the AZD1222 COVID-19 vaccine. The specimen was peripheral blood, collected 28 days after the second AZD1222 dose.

The CDR3 nucleotides are TGCGCCAGCAGCTCGAGCGGTACAGGGTGGGCTTTCTTT. Its protein product is CASSSSGTGWAFF. V and J are TRBV5-1 and TRBJ1-1; TRBD1 is a possible D gene (6 bases). The V and J ends lost 3 bases and 11 bases respectively, with 17 bases between them. This CDR3 has 13 amino acids. The germline V gene encodes CDR1 SGHRS and CDR2 YFSETQ.